This passage covers 22 T cell receptor beta chains from one sample sequenced in a study of Ad26.COV2.S vaccination and SARS-CoV-2 variants. The treatment is: roughly 18 received Ad26.COV2.S at low or high dose, single or two shots; roughly five received placebo; per-sample allocation not given. Sampling was performed 63 days after the first vaccine or placebo injection. Produced via immunoSEQ multiplex PCR; TCRdb's table is partial and in-frame only. The sample carries about half a million clones, 89% recorded once. The material was peripheral blood, obtained in a trial of Ad26.COV2.S vaccine versus placebo. The source of these receptors is a person between 18 and 59 years old who received the Ad26.COV2.S COVID-19 vaccine or a placebo.

The V gene is TRBV25-1, the J gene TRBJ1-1; tentatively, D is TRBD1 (6 bases). The germline gives CDR1 MGHDK, CDR2 SYGVNS. The CDR3 contains 13 residues. With 7 bases removed from V and 0 bases from J, the gap between germline ends came to 9 bases. Written as DNA, the CDR3 is TGTGCCAGCACCGGGGACATGAACACTGAAGCTTTCTTT. It codes for CASTGDMNTEAFF. Drawing the rest from reference TRBV25-1 and TRBJ1-1, the complete variable domain is EADIYQTPRYLVIGTGKKITLECSQTMGHDKMYWYQQDPGMELHLIHYSYGVNSTEKGDLSSESTVSRIRTEHFPLTLESARPSHTSQYLCASTGDMNTEAFFGQGTRLTVV.

The rearrangement links TRBV5-1 to TRBJ2-3; TRBD2 agrees at 8 bases. V gave up 5 bases and J gave up 2 bases; unmatched junction bases: 10. Germline CDR1 is SGHRS and CDR2 is YFSETQ. This CDR3 contains 16 residues. The CDR3 protein is CASSSIAGTTTDTQYF. As DNA, the CDR3 is TGCGCCAGCAGTTCCATAGCGGGAACCACCACAGATACGCAGTATTTT.

The genes are TRBV4-1 and TRBJ2-5; 8 bases agree with TRBD2. Looked up from germline, CDR1 is MGHRA and CDR2 is YSYEKL. With 1 base clipped from V and 5 bases from J, the junction kept 3 bases outside the gene matches. CDR3 length equals 14 residues. CDR3 protein: CASSQAAGVETQYF. CDR3 coding DNA: TGCGCCAGCAGCCAAGCAGCGGGAGTGGAGACCCAGTACTTC.

This clone has just one count. The V and J genes are TRBV19 and TRBJ1-1; D is possibly TRBD1 (5 bases). Trimming removed 6 bases at V and 2 bases at J, with 10 bases between. The germline CDR1 and CDR2 sequences are LNHDA and SQIVND (reference sequence). There are 13 residues in the CDR3. The DNA of the CDR3 is TGTGCCAGTAGCTTCGACAGCAACACTGAAGCTTTCTTT. Protein sequence: CASSFDSNTEAFF.

The genes are TRBV6-5 and TRBJ1-1, with a tentative D call TRBD1 (5 bases). Germline CDR1 MNHEY, CDR2 SVGAGI. The V gene lost 7 bases and the J gene lost 1 base, with 10 bases spanning the gap. The CDR3 covers 13 residues. In DNA form, the CDR3 reads TGTGCCAGCAAAGGGACCAGGAACACTGAAGCTTTCTTT. It is translated as CASKGTRNTEAFF.

The chain carries TRBV7-9 and TRBJ1-4, with D hard to call. V was pared by 2 bases and J by 10 bases, with 20 bases between. The CDR3 spans 16 residues. From germline, CDR1 is SEHNR and CDR2 FQNEAQ (reference sequence). The CDR3: CASSLPLTEAPRKLFF. The CDR3, as DNA: TGTGCCAGCAGCTTACCCCTAACCGAAGCGCCAAGAAAACTGTTTTTT.

The V gene is TRBV2, the J gene TRBJ1-1; 10 bases fit TRBD1. This CDR3 contains 13 residues. Per germline, CDR1 SNHLY and CDR2 FYNNEI. V was pared by 6 bases and J by 8 bases, with 6 bases of the junction left unmatched. DNA of the CDR3: TGTGCCAGCAGGCGGACAGGGGGAGAGGAAGCTTTCTTT. Protein sequence: CASRRTGGEEAFF.

This chain connects TRBV6-5 to TRBJ2-7; D tentatively reads TRBD1 or TRBD2 (5 bases each). In germline, CDR1 is MNHEY, CDR2 SVGAGI. This CDR3 contains 14 residues. The V gene lost 7 bases and the J gene lost 4 bases, with 17 bases spanning the gap. CDR3 loop: CASKPQRGGYEQYF. The CDR3 coding sequence is TGTGCCAGCAAGCCCCAGAGGGGTGGTTACGAGCAGTACTTC.

The CDR3 loop is CASSRRDSYEQYF. The CDR3 DNA reads as TGTGCCAGCAGTAGGCGGGACTCCTACGAGCAGTACTTC. The chain has TRBV5-5 and TRBJ2-7, with D possibly being TRBD2 (6 bases). The CDR3 consists of 13 residues. Deletions cut 5 bases from V and 0 bases from J, with 9 bases between. Germline V gene lookup returns CDR1 SGHKS and CDR2 YYEKEE (reference sequence).

This sequence joins TRBV19 and TRBJ1-5; D unresolved. Trimming removed 3 bases from V and 9 bases from J, with 9 bases in between. The length of the CDR3 is 12 residues. Germline CDR1 is LNHDA and CDR2 is SQIVND (reference sequence). CDR3 DNA sequence: TGTGCCAGTAGTATCGGGGTAGGGCCCCAGCATTTT. This translates into CASSIGVGPQHF.

The CDR3 DNA is TGCGCCAGCAGACTAGCGGGAGCGGGGGAGCAGTTCTTC. Translation: CASRLAGAGEQFF. The chain employs TRBV10-2 and TRBJ2-1; 11 bases are shared with TRBD2. Germline CDR1 WSHSY, CDR2 SAAADI. The length of the CDR3 is 13 residues. The V and J ends lost 6 bases and 10 bases, in that order; junction bases with no gene match: 5.

This clone has just a few counts. The rearrangement joins TRBV2 to TRBJ1-1; 7 nucleotides match TRBD1. The J segment lost 11 bases and the V segment lost 10 bases, leaving 10 bases of the junction unmatched. Germline values: CDR1 SNHLY, CDR2 FYNNEI. This CDR3 contains 11 residues. CDR3 protein: CATQGDSGAFF. The CDR3 DNA follows: TGTGCCACTCAGGGGGACAGTGGGGCTTTCTTT.

The V gene is TRBV19, the J gene TRBJ1-1; 7 positions match TRBD1. This CDR3 has 16 residues. Germline-derived CDR1 and CDR2 are LNHDA and SQIVND (reference sequence). V was pared by 1 base and J by 8 bases, with 13 bases of the junction left unmatched. CDR3 loop: CASSIVSGEQGQEAFF. The DNA of the CDR3 is TGTGCCAGTAGTATAGTATCGGGGGAACAGGGGCAGGAAGCTTTCTTT.

The chain recombines TRBV7-2 with TRBJ2-1; 9 bases are shared with TRBD2. The CDR3 runs to 16 residues. Looked up from germline, CDR1 is SGHTA and CDR2 is FQGNSA. With 2 bases clipped from V and 6 bases from J, the junction kept 8 bases outside the gene matches. As DNA, the CDR3 is TGTGCCAGCAGCTTACTAGCGGGACTGACCGGCAATGAGCAGTTCTTC. It translates to CASSLLAGLTGNEQFF.

The rearrangement uses TRBV7-8 and TRBJ2-7; D remains ambiguous. Germline values: CDR1 SGHVS, CDR2 FQNEAQ. The V end lost 6 bases, the J end lost 2 bases, and 20 bases lay between the germline ends. The CDR3 is 16 amino acids. The CDR3 DNA follows: TGTGCCAGCAGAGAAGGAAAAGGACGGAACCCCTACGAGCAGTACTTC. The encoded protein is CASREGKGRNPYEQYF.

V is TRBV18 and J is TRBJ2-3; 9 nucleotides agree with TRBD1. Trimming cost V 3 bases and J 2 bases; bases outside gene matches: 3. This CDR3 is built from 15 residues. Looked up from germline, CDR1 is KGHSH and CDR2 is LQKENI. The CDR3: CASSPGTGNTDTQYF. CDR3 bases: TGTGCCAGCTCACCCGGGACAGGGAACACAGATACGCAGTATTTT. The full variable domain, in which reference TRBV18 and TRBJ2-3 provide the parts outside the CDR3, is NAGVMQNPRHLVRRRGQEARLRCSPMKGHSHVYWYRQLPEEGLKFMVYLQKENIIDESGMPKERFSAEFPKEGPSILRIQQVVRGDSAAYFCASSPGTGNTDTQYFGPGTRLTVL.

V is TRBV27 and J is TRBJ2-2; the match to TRBD1 covers 9 bases. Germline V gives CDR1 MNHEY, CDR2 SMNVEV (reference sequence). The CDR3 loop spans 15 amino acids. J lost 6 bases, V lost 5 bases, and 7 bases had no gene match. CDR3 in amino acids: CASSPGTGMSGELFF. CDR3 in DNA: TGTGCCAGCAGTCCCGGGACAGGGATGTCCGGGGAGCTGTTTTTT.

This sequence joins TRBV28 and TRBJ2-1; 11 nucleotides align to TRBD2. CDR1 and CDR2 from the germline V gene are MDHEN and SYDVKM. The J segment lost 11 bases and the V segment lost 6 bases, leaving 9 bases of the junction unmatched. The CDR3 runs to 14 residues. The DNA of the CDR3 is TGTGCCAGCAGGCGTGGACTAGCGGGCTCGCAGCAGTTCTTC. This translates into CASRRGLAGSQQFF. Combining the CDR3 with reference TRBV28 and TRBJ2-1 gives the whole variable domain DVKVTQSSRYLVKRTGEKVFLECVQDMDHENMFWYRQDPGLGLRLIYFSYDVKMKEKGDIPEGYSVSREKKERFSLILESASTNQTSMYLCASRRGLAGSQQFFGPGTRLTVL.

The V call is TRBV2, the J call TRBJ1-1, with D perhaps TRBD1 (6 bases). There are 15 residues in the CDR3. Germline CDR1 is SNHLY and CDR2 is FYNNEI. The V end was cut by 5 bases, the J end by 0 bases, with 13 bases between. The CDR3 spells CASSMEDRMNTEAFF. The CDR3, as DNA: TGTGCCAGCAGTATGGAGGACAGAATGAACACTGAAGCTTTCTTT. Drawing the rest from reference TRBV2 and TRBJ1-1, the complete variable domain is EPEVTQTPSHQVTQMGQEVILRCVPISNHLYFYWYRQILGQKVEFLVSFYNNEISEKSEIFDDQFSVERPDGSNFTLKIRSTKLEDSAMYFCASSMEDRMNTEAFFGQGTRLTVV.

The rearrangement links TRBV7-6 to TRBJ2-1, with D possibly TRBD1 on 7 matching bases. V dropped 1 base and J dropped 7 bases, with 17 bases sitting between them. Germline assignment: CDR1 SGHVS and CDR2 FNYEAQ. The CDR3 is 16 residues long. Here the CDR3 reads CASSLGPAGGMNEQFF. Here the CDR3 DNA reads TGTGCCAGCAGCTTAGGCCCCGCAGGGGGGATGAATGAGCAGTTCTTC.

This clone has just a few counts. The chain couples TRBV11-2 to TRBJ2-1; TRBD1 or TRBD2 may be the D gene (6 bases each). The CDR3 is 14 residues long. Germline V lookup: CDR1 SGHAT, CDR2 FQNNGV. The V gene lost 1 base and the J gene lost 6 bases, with 10 bases spanning the gap. CDR3: CASSLGRGVNEQFF. The CDR3, as DNA: TGTGCCAGCAGCTTAGGTAGGGGGGTCAATGAGCAGTTCTTC.

This chain uses TRBV19 with TRBJ1-5; TRBD1 is a possible D gene (5 bases). CDR3 length: 19 amino acids. Germline V gene sequence: CDR1 LNHDA, CDR2 SQIVND (reference sequence). V gave up 6 bases and J gave up 2 bases, with 26 bases separating them. CDR3 sequence (DNA): TGTGCCAGTAGCCACGGACGAAGGGCCGGGACTTGTTGCAATCAGCCCCAGCATTTT. Translated, it gives CASSHGRRAGTCCNQPQHF.